These 30 T cell receptor beta chains were sequenced from one sample in a study of blood T cell repertoires in COVID-19. The repertoire was sequenced with immunoSEQ multiplex PCR; TCRdb's copy has only in-frame clones and lacks some. The table has more than 110,000 clones, approximately 86% seen once. The sequencing input was peripheral blood. All receptors derive from a human donor in a cohort sampled during active COVID-19.

Remarks on this clone: Additional DNA sequences in this sample encode the identical CDR3. CDR3 nucleotide sequence: TGCGCCAGCAGCCAGAACAGTTACGAGCAGTACTTC. Encoded protein: CASSQNSYEQYF. The V gene is TRBV4-1, the J gene TRBJ2-7; D is undetermined. Germline V gene lookup returns CDR1 MGHRA and CDR2 YSYEKL. The CDR3 is 12 amino acids. V was trimmed by 3 bases and J by 4 bases, leaving 7 bases between them.

V and J are TRBV15 and TRBJ1-5, with 9 bases that match TRBD1. The CDR3 loop spans 15 amino acids. Germline assignment: CDR1 LNHNV and CDR2 YYDKDF (reference sequence). The J segment lost 7 bases and the V segment lost 3 bases, leaving 7 bases of the junction unmatched. CDR3 nucleotide sequence: TGTGCCACCAGCAGGGACACAGGGGGCCGACAGCCCCAGCATTTT. Translating it yields CATSRDTGGRQPQHF.

This sequence joins TRBV7-3 and TRBJ2-3; 10 bases line up with TRBD2. The CDR3 has 16 amino acids. Per germline, CDR1 SGHTA and CDR2 FQGTGA. V was clipped by 5 bases and J by 0 bases; unmatched bases: 5. The CDR3 loop is CASSLSTSGSTDTQYF. In DNA form, the CDR3 reads TGTGCCAGCAGCCTGTCGACTAGCGGGAGCACAGATACGCAGTATTTT.

The chain has TRBV2 and TRBJ1-2, with TRBD1 matching 9 bases. CDR3 length: 14 residues. Germline V gene sequence: CDR1 SNHLY, CDR2 FYNNEI. V shed 6 bases, J shed 2 bases, and the junction held 4 bases outside the gene matches. In nucleotides, the CDR3 is TGTGCCAGCAGCGGGGACAGGGTGAACTATGGCTACACCTTC. It translates to CASSGDRVNYGYTF. The full variable domain, in which reference TRBV2 and TRBJ1-2 provide the parts outside the CDR3, is EPEVTQTPSHQVTQMGQEVILRCVPISNHLYFYWYRQILGQKVEFLVSFYNNEISEKSEIFDDQFSVERPDGSNFTLKIRSTKLEDSAMYFCASSGDRVNYGYTFGSGTRLTVV.

The chain is built from TRBV11-2 and TRBJ1-1, with D possibly being TRBD1 (5 bases). The CDR3 spans 12 residues. CDR1 is SGHAT, CDR2 FQNNGV, per germline. Trimming shortened V by 5 bases and J by 8 bases, and 12 bases separated the two germline ends. The CDR3 nucleotides read TGTGCCAGCAGCCGAGACAGCTCAGAAGCTTTCTTT. This translates into CASSRDSSEAFF.

The genes are TRBV5-1 and TRBJ2-7, with D perhaps TRBD2 (6 bases). CDR1 and CDR2 from the germline V gene are SGHRS and YFSETQ. Trimming shortened V by 0 bases and J by 2 bases, and 18 bases separated the two germline ends. The CDR3 spans 17 residues. CDR3 amino acids: CASSLGDGGSRTYEQYF. As DNA, the CDR3 is TGCGCCAGCAGCTTGGGCGACGGGGGAAGCCGAACCTACGAGCAGTACTTC. The entire variable domain, with the rest obtained from reference TRBV5-1 and TRBJ2-7, is as follows: KAGVTQTPRYLIKTRGQQVTLSCSPISGHRSVSWYQQTPGQGLQFLFEYFSETQRNKGNFPGRFSGRQFSNSRSEMNVSTLELGDSALYLCASSLGDGGSRTYEQYFGPGTRLTVT.

J is TRBJ2-2 and V is TRBV28; 8 nucleotides match TRBD2. The germline V gene has CDR1 MDHEN and CDR2 SYDVKM. This CDR3 contains 14 residues. After removal of 6 bases from V and 6 bases from J, the junction contained 6 bases not matched to a gene. The CDR3 spells CASRRGLAPGELFF. Written as DNA, the CDR3 is TGTGCCAGCAGACGAGGACTAGCCCCCGGGGAGCTGTTTTTT.

V gene TRBV2 combines with J gene TRBJ2-1, with D unclear. This CDR3 is built from 13 residues. Germline V gives CDR1 SNHLY, CDR2 FYNNEI. V was cut by 4 bases and J by 6 bases, with 10 bases left in between. The CDR3 region has the DNA TGTGCCAGCAGTGGGTCGCGCTCCAATGAGCAGTTCTTC. Its translation is CASSGSRSNEQFF.

This rearrangement joins TRBV30 to TRBJ1-5; D is unclear. Germline V gene lookup returns CDR1 GTSNPN and CDR2 SVGIG (reference sequence). Trimming removed 4 bases at V and 4 bases at J, with 17 bases between. The CDR3 runs 15 residues. The CDR3 protein is CAWTAPGPRNQPQHF. The CDR3 coding sequence is TGTGCCTGGACTGCACCGGGTCCAAGGAATCAGCCCCAGCATTTT.

The CDR3 spells CASSLQGLAGSYEQYF. As DNA, the CDR3 is TGTGCCAGCAGTTTACAGGGACTAGCGGGATCCTACGAGCAGTACTTC. The rearrangement joins TRBV28 to TRBJ2-7; 13 nucleotides match TRBD2. Germline V gene lookup returns CDR1 MDHEN and CDR2 SYDVKM. After removal of 2 bases from V and 1 base from J, the junction contained 2 bases not matched to a gene. The CDR3 is made up of 16 amino acids.

The chain joins TRBV21-1 to TRBJ1-3; whether TRBD1, the table's D call, matches the DNA was not checked. TRBV21-1 is a documented pseudogene. The CDR3 has 20 residues. CDR3: CASSKYDPEWTRSSGNTIYF. In nucleotides, the CDR3 is TGTGCCAGCAGCAAGTATGACCCGGAGTGGACACGAAGCTCTGGAAACACCATATATTTT.

This chain's CDR3 is CASSLGGHTIYF. The CDR3 coding sequence is TGTGCCAGCAGTTTGGGGGGGCACACCATATATTTT. The chain has TRBV12-3 or TRBV12-4 and TRBJ1-3, with D possibly TRBD1 on 6 matching bases. V was clipped by 3 bases and J by 8 bases, with 8 bases between them. The CDR3 length is 12 residues.

This chain links TRBV6-6 with TRBJ2-7; D is uncertain. The V gene's germline CDR1 is MNHNY and CDR2 SVGAGI (reference sequence). The CDR3 spans 13 residues. Between the trimmed V and J ends, which lost 6 bases and 6 bases, there was a span of 15 bases. The CDR3 bases are TGTGCCAGCAGCCTTAGGCAGGCGACCGAGCAGTACTTC. Amino acid sequence: CASSLRQATEQYF.

The chain has TRBV28 and TRBJ1-5; 9 bases align to TRBD1. Germline lookup yields CDR1 MDHEN and CDR2 SYDVKM. CDR3 length: 15 amino acids. J was trimmed by 5 bases and V by 6 bases; bases with no gene match: 8. The CDR3 here is CASSPDRGGDQPQHF. The CDR3 DNA reads as TGTGCCAGCAGCCCAGACAGGGGGGGGGATCAGCCCCAGCATTTT. The full variable domain, in which reference TRBV28 and TRBJ1-5 provide the parts outside the CDR3, is DVKVTQSSRYLVKRTGEKVFLECVQDMDHENMFWYRQDPGLGLRLIYFSYDVKMKEKGDIPEGYSVSREKKERFSLILESASTNQTSMYLCASSPDRGGDQPQHFGDGTRLSIL.

As DNA, the CDR3 is TGTGCCAGCAGCGTCCCCGGGACTAGCGGGAAGGGGGACTACAATGAGCAGTTCTTC. As protein: CASSVPGTSGKGDYNEQFF. The chain is built from TRBV5-5 and TRBJ2-1; 13 bases match TRBD2. V was clipped by 4 bases and J by 3 bases; unmatched bases: 13. The CDR3 is made up of 19 amino acids. Germline loops: CDR1 SGHKS, CDR2 YYEKEE (reference sequence).

The chain is built from TRBV30 and TRBJ1-5; TRBD1 might be the D (6 bases). V was trimmed by 1 base and J by 6 bases, leaving 10 bases between them. The CDR3 extends over 13 amino acids. Looked up from germline, CDR1 is GTSNPN and CDR2 is SVGIG (reference sequence). CDR3 DNA: TGTGCCTGGAGTGAGGGGGTAGGTCAGCCCCAGCATTTT. This encodes CAWSEGVGQPQHF.

V is TRBV2 and J is TRBJ1-5, with unresolved D. The CDR3 is 13 residues long. Germline-derived CDR1 and CDR2 are SNHLY and FYNNEI. Trimming pared 6 bases from V and 4 bases from J, leaving 10 bases between. CDR3 sequence (DNA): TGTGCCAGCAGCCCCATCGCGAATCAGCCCCAGCATTTT. It encodes CASSPIANQPQHF.

A single count supports this clone. The chain uses TRBV6-1 and TRBJ1-1, with 7 nucleotides matching TRBD1. The CDR3 consists of 13 residues. V was clipped by 1 base and J by 8 bases; unmatched bases: 4. CDR1 and CDR2 from the germline V gene are MNHNS and SASEGT. The CDR3 DNA follows: TGTGCCAGCAGTGAAGGGGCGACAGGGGAAGCTTTCTTT. This translates into CASSEGATGEAFF.

V is TRBV21-1 and J is TRBJ1-5; the table calls TRBD1, which could not be checked here. TRBV21-1 is termed a pseudogene. The CDR3 is made up of 19 amino acids. In DNA, the CDR3 is TGTGCCAGCAGCAAAAAGGCAGACAGGTTCGGACCCAGCAATCAGCCCCAGCATTTT. Its protein product is CASSKKADRFGPSNQPQHF.

V and J are TRBV3-1 (or the pseudogene TRBV3-2) and TRBJ2-7; possibly TRBD2 for D (5 bases). V was shortened by 4 bases and J by 3 bases, with 16 bases between the two germline ends. In germline, CDR1 is LGHDT, CDR2 YNNKEL (reference sequence). There are 15 residues in the CDR3. This CDR3 is CASSPQPVGGYEQYF. For the CDR3, the DNA is TGTGCCAGCAGCCCCCAACCAGTAGGAGGCTACGAGCAGTACTTC.

The chain recombines TRBV15 with TRBJ2-1; maybe TRBD2 (5 bases). The CDR3 spans 14 residues. From germline, CDR1 is LNHNV and CDR2 YYDKDF (reference sequence). Deletions cut 6 bases from V and 0 bases from J, with 9 bases between. The CDR3 sequence: CATRMGSSYNEQFF. For the CDR3, the DNA is TGTGCCACCAGAATGGGGAGCTCCTACAATGAGCAGTTCTTC.

The V gene is TRBV11-3, the J gene TRBJ2-3, with 9 bases matching TRBD2. J gave up 2 bases and V 2 bases, and 8 bases lay outside the gene matches. The CDR3 has 17 amino acids. Germline V gene sequence: CDR1 SGHNT, CDR2 YENEEA. CDR3 amino acids: CASSLSGSGGLTDTQYF. The CDR3 DNA is TGTGCCAGCAGCTTAAGTGGTAGCGGGGGCCTCACAGATACGCAGTATTTT. The variable domain in full, completed from reference TRBV11-3 and TRBJ2-3, reads EAGVVQSPRYKIIEKKQPVAFWCNPISGHNTLYWYLQNLGQGPELLIRYENEEAVDDSQLPKDRFSAERLKGVDSTLKIQPAELGDSAVYLCASSLSGSGGLTDTQYFGPGTRLTVL.

V and J are TRBV30 and TRBJ2-7; possibly TRBD2 for D (5 bases). V shed 4 bases and J shed 1 base, with 11 bases lying between them. This CDR3 has 13 residues. Germline lookup yields CDR1 GTSNPN and CDR2 SVGIG (reference sequence). CDR3 in amino acids: CAWMASSSYEQYF. The CDR3 bases are TGTGCCTGGATGGCTAGCAGTTCCTACGAGCAGTACTTC.

The J gene is TRBJ2-1, the V gene TRBV5-4; the match to TRBD2 covers 8 bases. CDR3 length equals 15 residues. Germline V gene lookup returns CDR1 SGHNT and CDR2 YYREEE (reference sequence). J was trimmed by 9 bases and V by 4 bases; bases with no gene match: 12. CDR3 sequence: CASSPGTSQSGEQFF. The CDR3 nucleotides read TGTGCCAGCAGCCCGGGGACTAGTCAGTCGGGTGAGCAGTTCTTC.

This chain connects TRBV5-4 to TRBJ2-2; TRBD2 matches 7 bases. Germline V CDR1 and CDR2: SGHNT, YYREEE (reference sequence). With V trimmed by 0 bases and J by 8 bases, 4 bases remained unmatched. CDR3 length equals 14 residues. The CDR3 loop reads CASSLEAGRGELFF. The CDR3 region has the DNA TGTGCCAGCAGCTTGGAAGCGGGGAGAGGGGAGCTGTTTTTT.

The rearrangement joins TRBV28 to TRBJ2-2, with 11 nucleotides matching TRBD2. This CDR3 is 17 amino acids long. Trimming removed 8 bases from V and 4 bases from J; junction bases left unmatched: 12. Germline V gene lookup returns CDR1 MDHEN and CDR2 SYDVKM. This chain's CDR3 is CASRILAGGPGTGELFF. The CDR3 DNA follows: TGTGCCAGCCGAATTTTAGCGGGAGGGCCGGGCACCGGGGAGCTGTTTTTT.

This clone was counted only a few times. This chain connects TRBV10-3 to TRBJ1-1, with 7 bases lining up with TRBD1. Germline V gene sequence: CDR1 ENHRY, CDR2 SYGVKD. The CDR3 runs 14 residues. The ends lost 3 bases at V and 1 base at J; junction bases unmatched: 2. CDR3 sequence: CAISDRTGNTEAFF. The DNA for the CDR3 is TGTGCCATCAGTGACCGGACAGGGAACACTGAAGCTTTCTTT.

The chain has TRBV10-1 and TRBJ2-4; 12 positions match TRBD1. Germline CDR1 is WNHNN and CDR2 is SYGVQD (reference sequence). The CDR3 totals 17 residues. V shed 0 bases, J shed 10 bases, and the junction held 10 bases outside the gene matches. The CDR3 protein is CASSESKFGDRGLIQYF. The CDR3 DNA is TGCGCCAGCAGTGAGTCGAAATTCGGGGACAGGGGGCTTATTCAGTACTTC.

The rearrangement uses TRBV7-9 and TRBJ2-1; TRBD2 agrees at 7 bases. Germline V lookup: CDR1 SEHNR, CDR2 FQNEAQ (reference sequence). V lost 1 base to trimming and J lost 5 bases; unmatched junction nucleotides: 2. The CDR3 loop spans 14 amino acids. The CDR3 reads CASSLVLADNEQFF. The CDR3 DNA follows: TGTGCCAGCAGCTTAGTTCTAGCGGACAATGAGCAGTTCTTC.

The chain has TRBV4-1 and TRBJ1-2; 8 bases align to TRBD1. This CDR3 spans 17 amino acids. CDR1 and CDR2 (germline): MGHRA, YSYEKL. Losses at the gene ends were 1 base for V and 5 bases for J; bases not matched to a gene: 12. CDR3 region: CASSQGWLDRGRYGYTF. The CDR3 bases are TGCGCCAGCAGCCAAGGATGGCTCGACAGGGGAAGATATGGCTACACCTTC.